This T cell receptor beta chain comes out of a study of T cell responses to AZD1222 COVID-19 vaccine. Study-level findings and limits: The donor cohort was predominantly white British with a female majority, and clonal diversity may have been underestimated.

This table comes from immunoSEQ multiplex PCR, and its TCRdb copy is limited to in-frame clones, with some not included. The sample records roughly 200,000 clones, approximately 90% being singletons. About this clone: Its matching antigen is unknown.

The V and J ends lost 6 bases and 4 bases respectively, with 9 bases between them. CDR1 and CDR2 (germline): MGHDK, SYGVNS. There are 13 residues in the CDR3. This chain joins TRBV25-1 and TRBJ2-2; maybe TRBD1 (5 bases). The receptor was derived from an adult who received the AZD1222 COVID-19 vaccine. Sequences were derived from peripheral blood, sampled 28 days after the second AZD1222 dose. The chain's CDR3 is CASRPDSTGELFF. The CDR3 bases are TGTGCCAGCAGACCCGACAGCACCGGGGAGCTGTTTTTT.